A single sample gave rise to the 3 T cell receptor beta chains below, sequenced in a study of resident and recirculating memory T cells in vitiligo. Data came from immunoSEQ multiplex PCR; TCRdb stores just in-frame clones and leaves some out. The table records fewer than 80,000 clones, approximately 90% of them present only once. Sequenced sample: blood. The receptors were gathered from a male donor with vitiligo.

The V gene is TRBV5-1, the J gene TRBJ2-3, with D possibly being TRBD1 (6 bases). Germline CDR1 SGHRS, CDR2 YFSETQ. The ends were cut back, 2 bases at V and 2 bases at J, with 9 bases in the middle. The CDR3 has 14 amino acids. The CDR3 DNA reads TGCGCCAGCAGCTTAACAGGGTTCACAGATACGCAGTATTTT. Residues: CASSLTGFTDTQYF.

The chain has TRBV28 and TRBJ2-7; 11 bases are a match to TRBD1. This CDR3 is built from 16 residues. Germline trimming cut 7 bases from V and 3 bases from J; bases unmatched to any gene: 11. Germline CDR1 and CDR2: MDHEN and SYDVKM. The CDR3 here is CASTGAGQGAYYEQYF. The CDR3 bases are TGTGCCAGCACCGGGGCCGGACAGGGGGCTTACTACGAGCAGTACTTC.

The gene calls are TRBV4-1 and TRBJ2-7; D remains ambiguous. This CDR3 comprises 17 residues. Per the germline V gene, CDR1 is MGHRA and CDR2 is YSYEKL. The V end lost 3 bases, the J end lost 0 bases, and 18 bases lay between the germline ends. The CDR3 region is CASSHPPGARLSYEQYF. DNA of the CDR3: TGCGCCAGCAGCCATCCCCCCGGAGCAAGACTCTCCTACGAGCAGTACTTC.